These 14 T cell receptor beta chains originate from one sample sequenced in a study of cytomegalovirus exposure and HLA in healthy donors (dated by TCRdb to the late 2010s). Libraries came from the immunoSEQ multiplex PCR assay. For the multiplex PCR, a mixture combining 60 forward primers for TCR Vbeta segments and 13 reverse primers for TCR Jbeta segments was used. TCRdb mirrors the immuneACCESS table, restricted to in-frame sequences. Some clones are absent from its copies; in checked studies, under half trace to an unresolved V gene, and the reason for the others is unknown. The sample has about 160,000 clones on record, approximately 78% of them singletons. The top ten clonotypes cover under 1% of the sample. Sequenced: PBMCs. The receptors stem from a girl aged 2-15 years in good health and CMV-seropositive.

The rearrangement joins TRBV5-5 to TRBJ2-5; tentatively, D is TRBD1 (6 bases). Germline V gene data show CDR1 as SGHKS and CDR2 as YYEKEE (reference sequence). Trimming took off 4 bases at V and 5 bases at J, with 18 bases between the two ends. CDR3 length: 15 residues. The CDR3 spells CASSADPGRGETQYF. As DNA, the CDR3 is TGTGCCAGCAGCGCTGATCCTGGTAGGGGGGAGACCCAGTACTTC.

The chain has TRBV6-4 and TRBJ2-2, with D tentatively TRBD2 (6 bases). The germline CDR1 and CDR2 sequences are MRHNA and SNTAGT. This CDR3 has 13 residues. The ends were cut back, 0 bases at V and 7 bases at J, with 6 bases in the middle. The chain's CDR3 is CASSDSTSGELFF. The CDR3 nucleotides read TGTGCCAGCAGTGACTCGACTAGCGGGGAGCTGTTTTTT.

Details on this clone: Other DNA sequences in this specimen translate into the identical CDR3. The rearrangement links TRBV28 to TRBJ2-7, with D possibly being TRBD2 (5 bases). The V end lost 2 bases, the J end lost 0 bases, and 5 bases lay between the germline ends. The CDR3 extends over 13 amino acids. Per the germline V gene, CDR1 is MDHEN and CDR2 is SYDVKM. CDR3 protein: CASSLTSSYEQYF. CDR3 DNA: TGTGCCAGCAGTTTAACTAGCTCCTACGAGCAGTACTTC.

This chain joins TRBV5-6 and TRBJ1-4; D gene uncertain. From germline, CDR1 is SGHDT and CDR2 YYEEEE. The CDR3 totals 12 residues. V was clipped by 4 bases and J by 6 bases, with 7 bases between them. The CDR3 reads CASSKPHEKLFF. The CDR3 DNA sequence: TGTGCCAGCAGCAAGCCCCATGAAAAACTGTTTTTT. Using reference TRBV5-6 and TRBJ1-4 for the parts outside the CDR3, the full variable domain is DAGVTQSPTHLIKTRGQQVTLRCSPKSGHDTVSWYQQALGQGPQFIFQYYEEEERQRGNFPDRFSGHQFPNYSSELNVNALLLGDSALYLCASSKPHEKLFFGSGTQLSVL.

In this sample, this clone turned up a few times. The genes are TRBV7-9 and TRBJ2-2, with 8 positions matching TRBD1. V trimming: 3 bases; J trimming: 6 bases; junction bases outside the gene matches: 6. Looked up from germline, CDR1 is SEHNR and CDR2 is FQNEAQ (reference sequence). This CDR3 is 15 amino acids long. The CDR3 is CASSFRGPEAGELFF. The CDR3 coding sequence is TGTGCCAGCAGCTTCAGGGGGCCGGAGGCCGGGGAGCTGTTTTTT.

The V and J genes are TRBV6-6 and TRBJ1-5; D gene unclear. The germline CDR1 and CDR2 sequences are MNHNY and SVGAGI (reference sequence). The CDR3 has 13 amino acids. Trimming pared 2 bases from V and 8 bases from J, leaving 10 bases between. The CDR3 bases are TGTGCCAGCAGTTACACCCCCTTAGAGCCCCAGCATTTT. Residues: CASSYTPLEPQHF.

This clone was detected only once. V is TRBV7-9 and J is TRBJ1-5; D gene ambiguous. This CDR3 has 14 residues. V was shortened by 1 base and J by 0 bases, with 4 bases between the two germline ends. Germline V lookup: CDR1 SEHNR, CDR2 FQNEAQ (reference sequence). The CDR3 DNA is TGTGCCAGCAGCTTAGGTCATAGCAATCAGCCCCAGCATTTT. Translation: CASSLGHSNQPQHF.

This rearrangement joins TRBV30 to TRBJ1-6, with 9 bases that match TRBD1. This CDR3 has 15 amino acids. CDR1 and CDR2 from the germline V gene are GTSNPN and SVGIG (reference sequence). V dropped 1 base and J dropped 10; count of bases not matched to a gene: 8. CDR3 amino acids: CAWSAGTGLISPLHF. The CDR3 DNA reads TGTGCCTGGAGTGCCGGGACAGGGTTAATATCACCCCTCCACTTT.

The genes are TRBV27 and TRBJ2-1, with 7 bases that match TRBD2. V lost 5 bases to trimming and J lost 0 bases; unmatched junction nucleotides: 4. Germline-derived CDR1 and CDR2 are MNHEY and SMNVEV (reference sequence). The CDR3 has 15 amino acids. The CDR3 reads CASSPGLPSYNEQFF. The DNA of the CDR3 is TGTGCCAGCAGTCCGGGACTACCCTCCTACAATGAGCAGTTCTTC.

The chain links TRBV27 to TRBJ2-7; 8 nucleotides agree with TRBD1. Trimming removed 5 bases from V and 0 bases from J; junction bases left unmatched: 6. This CDR3 is 15 amino acids long. CDR1 MNHEY and CDR2 SMNVEV come from the germline V gene (reference sequence). For the CDR3, the DNA is TGTGCCAGCAGTCTGAGACAGGGGAGCTCCTACGAGCAGTACTTC. It translates to CASSLRQGSSYEQYF.

The chain is built from TRBV2 and TRBJ1-2; possible D gene TRBD1, 5 bases. Germline CDR1 reads SNHLY; CDR2 reads FYNNEI. The CDR3 totals 17 residues. The V end was cut by 3 bases, the J end by 0 bases, with 17 bases between. The CDR3 region is CASSEGRQLRSNYGYTF. The DNA of the CDR3 is TGTGCCAGCAGTGAGGGTCGACAGCTCAGATCTAACTATGGCTACACCTTC.

The gene calls are TRBV15 and TRBJ2-5; 12 bases match TRBD2. Germline V gene sequence: CDR1 LNHNV, CDR2 YYDKDF (reference sequence). This CDR3 is 20 amino acids long. After removal of 0 bases from V and 5 bases from J, the junction contained 16 bases not matched to a gene. Here the CDR3 reads CATSREVRLAGVPVEETQYF. In nucleotides, the CDR3 is TGTGCCACCAGCAGAGAGGTCAGACTAGCGGGAGTTCCCGTCGAGGAGACCCAGTACTTC.

The chain combines TRBV5-8 with TRBJ2-2; the match to TRBD2 covers 7 bases. The CDR3 runs 15 residues. Germline trimming cut 2 bases from V and 1 base from J; bases unmatched to any gene: 2. In germline, CDR1 is SGHTS, CDR2 YDEGEE. CDR3 nucleotides: TGTGCCAGCAGCTTCCTAGCGGAGAACACCGGGGAGCTGTTTTTT. This encodes CASSFLAENTGELFF.

In the case of this clone: Other DNA sequences of this sample code for an identical CDR3. This chain links TRBV9 with TRBJ2-7; no clear D gene. Germline V gene lookup returns CDR1 SGDLS and CDR2 YYNGEE. The CDR3 extends over 14 amino acids. V was trimmed by 4 bases and J by 2 bases, leaving 13 bases between them. CDR3 sequence (DNA): TGTGCCAGCAGCCCCGGTTTGGTGGCCTACGAGCAGTACTTC. As protein: CASSPGLVAYEQYF.